The next 14 T cell receptor beta chains were all read from a single sample in a study of T cells of healthy individuals. A single record per CDR3 protein comes from TCRdb applying MiXCR to the 5' RACE reads. The sample consists of about 63,000 distinct CDR3 sequences, around 16% of them appearing once. The receptor set was obtained from a human donor in good health.

This clonotype was seen a handful of times. This rearrangement joins TRBV11-2 to TRBJ2-1; 9 nucleotides line up with TRBD2. The CDR3 extends over 16 amino acids. Trimming cost V 3 bases and J 6 bases; bases outside gene matches: 9. CDR1 is SGHAT, CDR2 FQNNGV, per germline. The CDR3 coding sequence is TGTGCCAGCAGCTTTCTGCGGGAGGGCCGTGGCAATGAGCAGTTCTTC. Its translation is CASSFLREGRGNEQFF.

Many counts were recorded for this clonotype. The J gene is TRBJ2-2, the V gene TRBV10-3; TRBD1 aligns across 7 bases. This CDR3 spans 12 amino acids. Trimming took 6 bases from V and 5 from J; bases not matched to a gene: 0. Germline V gives CDR1 ENHRY, CDR2 SYGVKD. CDR3 sequence (DNA): TGTGCCATCAGGACAGGGACCGGGGAGCTGTTTTTT. It is translated as CAIRTGTGELFF.

This chain uses TRBV12-3 or TRBV12-4 with TRBJ2-5; 8 bases align to TRBD1. With 4 bases clipped from V and 5 bases from J, the junction kept 6 bases outside the gene matches. The CDR3 has 14 residues. The CDR3 reads CASSSTGVRETQYF. CDR3 nucleotide sequence: TGTGCCAGCAGTTCGACAGGGGTCCGGGAGACCCAGTACTTC.

This chain joins TRBV29-1 and TRBJ2-5; D is possibly TRBD1 (6 bases). Between the trimmed V and J ends, which lost 3 bases and 2 bases, there was a span of 13 bases. CDR1 SQVTM and CDR2 ANQGSEA come from the germline V gene. This CDR3 spans 14 amino acids. The CDR3 DNA is TGCAGCGTTGAGGAGACAGGCCAGCAAGAGACCCAGTACTTC. It translates to CSVEETGQQETQYF.

Ten or more counts support this clonotype. The chain employs TRBV5-5 and TRBJ2-1; weak D call: TRBD2 (6 bases). The V end was cut by 2 bases, the J end by 6 bases, with 15 bases between. CDR3 length equals 15 residues. The germline V gene has CDR1 SGHKS and CDR2 YYEKEE (reference sequence). In DNA form, the CDR3 reads TGTGCCAGCAGCTTAGGATCGCTGGGGGGCAATGAGCAGTTCTTC. Translating gives CASSLGSLGGNEQFF.

In this sample, this clonotype turned up many times. This chain links TRBV7-9 with TRBJ2-6; weak D call: TRBD2 (6 bases). This CDR3 has 12 amino acids. The V gene's germline CDR1 is SEHNR and CDR2 FQNEAQ (reference sequence). Trimming took off 6 bases at V and 8 bases at J, with 8 bases between the two ends. Here the CDR3 DNA reads TGTGCCAGCAGACGGGACTCCAACGTCCTGACTTTC. Its protein product is CASRRDSNVLTF.

This clonotype was detected a few times. CDR3 in amino acids: CASSPTGAAGGPDTQYF. The DNA of the CDR3 is TGTGCCAGCAGCCCTACGGGGGCAGCGGGAGGTCCAGATACGCAGTATTTT. The J gene is TRBJ2-3, the V gene TRBV7-6; TRBD2 matches at 9 bases. This CDR3 is built from 17 residues. Per germline, CDR1 SGHVS and CDR2 FNYEAQ. J gave up 4 bases and V 5 bases, and 13 bases lay outside the gene matches. Combining the CDR3 with reference TRBV7-6 and TRBJ2-3 gives the whole variable domain GAGVSQSPRYKVTKRGQDVALRCDPISGHVSLYWYRQALGQGPEFLTYFNYEAQQDKSGLPNDRFSAERPEGSISTLTIQRTEQRDSAMYRCASSPTGAAGGPDTQYFGPGTRLTVL.

The DNA for the CDR3 is TGTGCCAGCAGCTTGGATCAAGGAGCCCAGCCCCAGCATTTT. It codes for CASSLDQGAQPQHF. The chain uses TRBV5-4 and TRBJ1-5; D is unresolved. Trimming took 0 bases from V and 7 from J, leaving 11 bases between them. From germline, CDR1 is SGHNT and CDR2 YYREEE (reference sequence). The CDR3 has 14 residues.

This clonotype occurred many times. This chain connects TRBV3-1 to TRBJ2-7, with D possibly being TRBD1 (6 bases). The CDR3 contains 15 residues. Trimming removed 6 bases from V and 2 bases from J, with 17 bases in between. CDR1 LGHDT and CDR2 YNNKEL come from the germline V gene (reference sequence). The chain's CDR3 is CASSIPGTQTYEQYF. CDR3 DNA sequence: TGTGCCAGCAGTATCCCCGGGACACAGACCTACGAGCAGTACTTC.

This clonotype was detected many times. The chain employs TRBV10-2 and TRBJ1-2; 8 bases are a match to TRBD1. Germline assignment: CDR1 WSHSY and CDR2 SAAADI. V shed 9 bases and J 4 bases; nucleotides not matched to a gene: 10. The CDR3 is made up of 14 amino acids. The CDR3 bases are TGCGCCAGTTCCCAGGGACAGGAAATCTATGGCTACACCTTC. It is translated as CASSQGQEIYGYTF.

The V and J genes are TRBV6-2 or TRBV6-3 and TRBJ2-2; D remains unclear. Per germline, CDR1 MNHEY and CDR2 SVGEGT. V lost 8 bases, J lost 4 bases, and 17 bases lay in between. The CDR3 is 15 residues long. CDR3 amino acids: CASDQTVTGTGELFF. The CDR3 coding sequence is TGTGCCAGCGACCAGACGGTGACGGGCACCGGGGAGCTGTTTTTT.

This clonotype turned up a few times. The chain recombines TRBV6-2 or TRBV6-3 with TRBJ1-5, with D unclear. With 5 bases removed from V and 2 bases from J, the gap between germline ends came to 13 bases. This CDR3 region has 15 residues. Germline V lookup: CDR1 MNHEY, CDR2 SVGEGT. CDR3 bases: TGTGCCAGCAGTCCGACGTGGGGAGGCAATCAGCCCCAGCATTTT. It is translated as CASSPTWGGNQPQHF.

This clonotype was counted a few times. J is TRBJ2-1 and V is TRBV5-5; a possible D gene is TRBD2 (6 bases). The V end was cut by 4 bases, the J end by 0 bases, with 11 bases between. The CDR3 sequence is 15 residues long. From germline, CDR1 is SGHKS and CDR2 YYEKEE (reference sequence). For the CDR3, the DNA is TGTGCCAGCAGCCGGGACTGGAGCTCCTACAATGAGCAGTTCTTC. Encoded protein: CASSRDWSSYNEQFF. The full variable domain, rest sourced from reference TRBV5-5 and TRBJ2-1, is DAGVTQSPTHLIKTRGQQVTLRCSPISGHKSVSWYQQVLGQGPQFIFQYYEKEERGRGNFPDRFSARQFPNYSSELNVNALLLGDSALYLCASSRDWSSYNEQFFGPGTRLTVL.

This clonotype was counted many times. This rearrangement joins TRBV20-1 to TRBJ1-5; D is uncertain. The germline CDR1 and CDR2 sequences are DFQATT and SNEGSKA (reference sequence). The CDR3 is made up of 13 amino acids. Trimming removed 5 bases at V and 2 bases at J, with 10 bases between. CDR3 protein: CSALRAGNQPQHF. Written as DNA, the CDR3 is TGCAGTGCTTTAAGGGCGGGCAATCAGCCCCAGCATTTT.